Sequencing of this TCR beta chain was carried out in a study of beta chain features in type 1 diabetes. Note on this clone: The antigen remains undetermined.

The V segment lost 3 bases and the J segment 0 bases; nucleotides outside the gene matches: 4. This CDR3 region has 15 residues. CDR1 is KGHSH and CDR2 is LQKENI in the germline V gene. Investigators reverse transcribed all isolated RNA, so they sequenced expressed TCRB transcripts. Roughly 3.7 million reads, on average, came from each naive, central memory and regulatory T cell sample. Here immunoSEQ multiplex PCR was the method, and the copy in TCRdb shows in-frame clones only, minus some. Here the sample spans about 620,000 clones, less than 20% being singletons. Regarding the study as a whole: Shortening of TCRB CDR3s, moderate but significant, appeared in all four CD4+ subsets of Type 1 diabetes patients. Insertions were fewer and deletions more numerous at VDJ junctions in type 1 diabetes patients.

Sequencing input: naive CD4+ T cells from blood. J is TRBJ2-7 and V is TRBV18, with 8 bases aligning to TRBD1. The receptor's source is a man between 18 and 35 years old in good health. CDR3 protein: CASSPDRATSYEQYF. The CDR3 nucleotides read TGTGCCAGCTCACCGGACAGGGCTACCTCCTACGAGCAGTACTTC.